Shown below are 5 T cell receptor beta chains from a single sample sequenced in a study of blood T cell repertoires in COVID-19 (dated by TCRdb to between 2020 and 2021). Receptor libraries were prepared by the immunoSEQ multiplex PCR assay. The table was pulled from immuneACCESS by TCRdb, which kept in-frame rearrangements only. Such tables lose some clones; where checked, under half of the loss comes from unresolved V genes, and the rest has no known cause. The sample yields about 160,000 clones; approximately 88% were counted once. About 6.3% of the sample rests with the top ten. Sequencing was done on a sample of PBMCs or T cells enriched from blood (not recorded which). These receptor sequences come from a woman aged 50 to 65 who had recovered from COVID-19.

V usage is TRBV24-1 and J usage is TRBJ2-7, with a weak D call TRBD2 (6 bases). Germline assignment: CDR1 KGHDR and CDR2 SFDVKD. V dropped 7 bases and J dropped 0 bases, with 12 bases sitting between them. The CDR3 consists of 14 residues. CDR3 coding DNA: TGTGCCACCAGGCGAGGGACTGTCTCCTACGAGCAGTACTTC. Protein product: CATRRGTVSYEQYF.

The chain recombines TRBV27 with TRBJ2-7, with a possible D match to TRBD1 (6 bases). The CDR3 consists of 15 residues. CDR1 and CDR2 (germline): MNHEY, SMNVEV (reference sequence). Trimming cost V 8 bases and J 5 bases, with 22 bases left between them. CDR3 bases: TGTGCCAGCGGTGGGGGTTACAGGGTCGGAAACGAGCAGTACTTC. Its protein product is CASGGGYRVGNEQYF.

The gene calls are TRBV7-4 and TRBJ1-3; TRBD1 aligns across 9 bases. J was trimmed by 4 bases and V by 1 base; bases with no gene match: 17. Germline values: CDR1 SGHVT, CDR2 SQSDAQ. The CDR3 spans 20 residues. CDR3 DNA: TGTGCCAGCAGCTTAGTGGGCTCGGAGGGTAACAGGGGGCTAGGAAACACCATATATTTT. It encodes CASSLVGSEGNRGLGNTIYF.

The genes are TRBV7-2 and TRBJ1-4; TRBD1 matches at 8 bases. The CDR3 extends over 14 amino acids. The ends lost 5 bases at V and 7 bases at J; junction bases unmatched: 6. Germline assignment: CDR1 SGHTA and CDR2 FQGNSA. CDR3 DNA: TGTGCCAGCAGCCCTGACAGGGGAGGTGAAAAACTGTTTTTT. Protein sequence: CASSPDRGGEKLFF.

The CDR3 region is CAWSMLAGGEAFF. The CDR3 DNA reads as TGTGCCTGGAGTATGTTGGCTGGCGGTGAAGCTTTCTTT. V usage is TRBV30 and J usage is TRBJ1-1; D ambiguous. Trimming took 2 bases from V and 7 from J, leaving 14 bases between them. The CDR3 contains 13 residues. Germline assignment: CDR1 GTSNPN and CDR2 SVGIG (reference sequence).